The next 10 T cell receptor beta chains were all read from a single sample in a study of blood T cell repertoires in COVID-19 (dated by TCRdb to 2018 to 2021). Library preparation used the immunoSEQ multiplex PCR assay. TCRdb carries this immuneACCESS record with in-frame sequences only. Its versions omit some clonotypes, under half of them owing to an unresolved V gene in the studies checked, with the rest unexplained. Within this sample are fewer than 300,000 clones, with nearly 90% of them counted one time only. The ten largest clones add up to roughly 0.8% of the sample. Sequenced input: peripheral blood. The receptors were sampled from a woman aged 25 to 39 with acute or convalescent COVID-19.

This chain links TRBV9 with TRBJ2-2; no reliable D call. The germline CDR1 and CDR2 sequences are SGDLS and YYNGEE. The CDR3 consists of 12 residues. Between the trimmed V and J ends, which lost 4 bases and 6 bases, there was a span of 7 bases. CDR3 sequence (DNA): TGTGCCAGCAGCTACTTTGCCGGGGAGCTGTTTTTT. As protein: CASSYFAGELFF.

This clone was observed once. The chain uses TRBV29-1 and TRBJ2-5; D is unresolved. Germline V lookup: CDR1 SQVTM, CDR2 ANQGSEA. This CDR3 is 11 amino acids long. The ends were cut back, 4 bases at V and 5 bases at J, with 8 bases in the middle. As DNA, the CDR3 is TGCAGCGTTGGAGTTTCGGAGACCCAGTACTTC. This codes for CSVGVSETQYF.

This chain links TRBV9 with TRBJ2-1; 10 bases match TRBD2. In germline, CDR1 is SGDLS, CDR2 YYNGEE. The length of the CDR3 is 18 residues. V was clipped by 0 bases and J by 0 bases; unmatched bases: 6. The CDR3 DNA reads TGTGCCAGCAGCGTAGAAGGGACTAGCGACAGCTCCTACAATGAGCAGTTCTTC. It codes for CASSVEGTSDSSYNEQFF.

The V call is TRBV12-3 or TRBV12-4, the J call TRBJ2-7; TRBD2 is a possible D gene (6 bases). The CDR3 spans 13 residues. The ends were cut back, 5 bases at V and 7 bases at J, with 15 bases in the middle. The CDR3 sequence is CASSPRRAEEQYF. The CDR3 DNA reads as TGTGCCAGCAGTCCCCGGAGGGCGGAAGAGCAGTACTTC.

The sample holds one count of this clone. The V call is TRBV5-4, the J call TRBJ2-5, with TRBD1 as a possible D gene (7 bases). The CDR3 runs to 16 residues. Germline lookup yields CDR1 SGHNT and CDR2 YYREEE (reference sequence). V gave up 0 bases and J gave up 4 bases, with 16 bases separating them. Here the CDR3 DNA reads TGTGCCAGCAGCTTGGAGACAGGGAGGAGGGCAGAGACCCAGTACTTC. This encodes CASSLETGRRAETQYF.

This chain connects TRBV11-2 to TRBJ1-6; the D gene is possibly TRBD1 (6 bases). The CDR3 spans 14 residues. Germline assignment: CDR1 SGHAT and CDR2 FQNNGV. Deletions cut 4 bases from V and 7 bases from J, with 11 bases between. The CDR3 bases are TGTGCCAGCAGCTGGGGGCAGGGGAATTCACCCCTCCACTTT. It translates to CASSWGQGNSPLHF.

This clone was seen just once. CDR3 in amino acids: CASSWGFQETQYF. The CDR3 DNA is TGTGCCAGTAGTTGGGGCTTCCAAGAGACCCAGTACTTC. This rearrangement joins TRBV19 to TRBJ2-5, with TRBD1 as a possible D gene (5 bases). Germline V gene data show CDR1 as LNHDA and CDR2 as SQIVND (reference sequence). This CDR3 spans 13 amino acids. Trimming removed 5 bases at V and 1 base at J, with 8 bases between.

CDR3 coding DNA: TGTGCCAGCAGGATAGGGACTAGCGGAAGCTACGAGCAGTACTTC. Protein sequence: CASRIGTSGSYEQYF. This chain links TRBV6-5 with TRBJ2-7, with 11 nucleotides matching TRBD2. The CDR3 length is 15 residues. Germline CDR1 MNHEY, CDR2 SVGAGI. With V trimmed by 6 bases and J by 3 bases, 7 bases remained unmatched.

The chain carries TRBV25-1 and TRBJ2-7, with D perhaps matching TRBD1 (5 bases). This CDR3 has 11 amino acids. Germline V CDR1 and CDR2: MGHDK, SYGVNS. The V end lost 9 bases, the J end lost 5 bases, and 11 bases lay between the germline ends. CDR3 in amino acids: CASQGHNEQYF. Written as DNA, the CDR3 is TGTGCCAGTCAGGGTCACAACGAGCAGTACTTC.

The CDR3 sequence: CATSGLAGYNEQFF. The CDR3, as DNA: TGTGCCACCTCGGGGCTAGCGGGATACAATGAGCAGTTCTTC. The V call is TRBV13, the J call TRBJ2-1, with TRBD2 matching 9 bases. J lost 4 bases, V lost 10 bases, and 8 bases had no gene match. Per germline, CDR1 PRHDT and CDR2 FYEKMQ (reference sequence). The CDR3 has 14 residues.